These 3 T cell receptor beta chains share one sample of origin, sequenced in a study of blood T cells in healthy people across ages. A second roughly 6 to 11 cycle PCR used barcoded and J-beta primers. Using its own MiXCR run on the 5' RACE reads, TCRdb lists one record per CDR3 protein. The profile shows about 640,000 distinct CDR3 sequences, less than 35% of them singletons. Source material: blood. Receptor source: a woman older than 75 in good health.

In this sample, this clonotype turned up many times. This rearrangement joins TRBV10-3 to TRBJ2-3; D possibly uses TRBD1 or TRBD2 (5 bases each). V was pared by 3 bases and J by 3 bases, with 13 bases between. The germline V gene has CDR1 ENHRY and CDR2 SYGVKD. CDR3 length: 15 amino acids. DNA of the CDR3: TGTGCCATCAGTGAAGATAACAGGAGGACAGATACGCAGTATTTT. Protein product: CAISEDNRRTDTQYF.

This clonotype was recorded a few times. J is TRBJ2-3 and V is TRBV20-1; no clear D. Germline V gene sequence: CDR1 DFQATT, CDR2 SNEGSKA (reference sequence). This CDR3 contains 13 residues. The V end was cut by 0 bases, the J end by 2 bases, with 6 bases between. Written as DNA, the CDR3 is TGCAGTGCTAGAGACTTTTTCACAGATACGCAGTATTTT. Protein product: CSARDFFTDTQYF.

This clonotype was counted many times. This chain joins TRBV6-1 and TRBJ1-2, with D perhaps matching TRBD1 (5 bases). This CDR3 contains 12 residues. Germline assignment: CDR1 MNHNS and CDR2 SASEGT. Trimming shortened V by 2 bases and J by 8 bases, and 9 bases separated the two germline ends. The CDR3 loop is CASSERGRGYTF. The CDR3 DNA reads TGTGCCAGCAGTGAAAGGGGTAGAGGCTACACCTTC.